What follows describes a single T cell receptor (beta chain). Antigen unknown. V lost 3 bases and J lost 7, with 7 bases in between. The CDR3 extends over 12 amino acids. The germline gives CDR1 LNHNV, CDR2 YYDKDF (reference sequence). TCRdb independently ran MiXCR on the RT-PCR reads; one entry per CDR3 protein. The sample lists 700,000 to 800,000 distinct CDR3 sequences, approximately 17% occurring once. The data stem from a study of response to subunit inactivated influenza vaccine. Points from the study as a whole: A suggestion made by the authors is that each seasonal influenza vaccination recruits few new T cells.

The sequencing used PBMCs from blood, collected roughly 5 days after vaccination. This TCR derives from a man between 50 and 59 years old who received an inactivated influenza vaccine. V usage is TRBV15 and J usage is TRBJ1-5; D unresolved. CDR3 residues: CATSSNKQPQHF. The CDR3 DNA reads TGTGCCACCAGCAGCAACAAACAGCCCCAGCATTTT.